This T cell receptor (beta chain) comes out of a study of beta chain features in type 1 diabetes. Study overall: Across the samples, some 98,000,000 sorted cells were examined in total.

This clone was seen only a few times. The antigen remains undetermined. V lost 2 bases, J lost 6 bases, and 1 base stayed unmatched. CDR1 is KGHSH, CDR2 LQKENI, per germline. CDR3 length equals 13 residues. Points from the study as a whole: Across all four CD4+ subsets, people with type 1 diabetes showed modestly shorter TCRB CDR3s. Whether HLA type influences TCRB rearrangement remained unresolved here. PCR might pick shorter templates more often, in the same way for patients and controls.

Sorting based on CD45RO/CCR7/CD25/CD127/CD95/CD27 separated CD4+ naive, central memory, regulatory and stem cell-like memory cells. Isolated RNA was reverse transcribed in full, so expressed TCRB transcripts were sequenced. Using immunoSEQ multiplex PCR, the repertoire was profiled, and TCRdb retains in-frame clones only, with some absent. The sample holds approximately 280,000 clones; around 16% are singletons and the top ten take approximately 0.015%. This receptor was identified in a man younger than 35 with type 1 diabetes. The sequenced material came from naive CD4+ T cells from blood. The genes are TRBV18 and TRBJ2-1; TRBD2 matches at 7 bases. CDR3 protein: CASSPGTTNEQFF. The CDR3 bases are TGTGCCAGCTCACCAGGGACTACCAATGAGCAGTTCTTC.